This T cell receptor (beta chain) was sequenced in a study of blood T cell repertoires in COVID-19. The wider study: Specimens from acute and convalescent COVID-19 originated in the United States, Italy and Spain.

CDR3 size: 12 residues. V dropped 6 bases and J dropped 3 bases, with 9 bases sitting between them. Germline V gives CDR1 SGHRS, CDR2 YFSETQ. This clone was recorded only once. In the authors' workflow: By means of reference gene primer amplification, nucleated cell counts were estimated. Measured with immunoSEQ multiplex PCR; TCRdb has only the in-frame clones, and not every one. Clone size and the V and J calls come from that table; the DNA yielded D and trimming. Of roughly 100,000 clones listed, roughly 90% were seen once; the top ten hold 3% to 4%. The sequencing input was peripheral blood. The sequence was collected from a woman in her seventies with acute or convalescent COVID-19. V usage is TRBV5-1 and J usage is TRBJ2-5; D is uncertain. As DNA, the CDR3 is TGCGCCAGCAAGTACACAGAAGAGACCCAGTACTTC. Amino acids: CASKYTEETQYF.